One sample yielded the 25 T cell receptor beta chains listed below, sequenced in a study of vaccination effects on CD4 cells after COVID-19. Produced via immunoSEQ multiplex PCR; TCRdb's table is partial and in-frame only. This table holds about 45,000 clones, around 75% found once. These receptors' antigens are unknown. Viral peptide pools were used in the ViraFEST assay to expand antigen-specific CD4+ T cells, and sequencing came afterward. On approximately day 9 of culture, CD4+ T cells were separated out. Convalescent patients had PCR-confirmed SARS-CoV-2 infection between March and December 2020. The sample in question was CD4+ T cells from PBMCs cultured with a peptide pool, obtained before COVID-19 vaccination. Every receptor here comes from a human donor who had a prior SARS-CoV-2 infection.

This clone was seen a single time. J is TRBJ2-5 and V is TRBV25-1, with 7 bases matching TRBD2. V was clipped by 5 bases and J by 5 bases; unmatched bases: 14. CDR3 length equals 16 residues. Germline CDR1 MGHDK, CDR2 SYGVNS. The CDR3 protein is CASSFPGGRVEETQYF. DNA of the CDR3: TGTGCCAGCAGTTTCCCGGGCGGGAGAGTCGAGGAGACCCAGTACTTC.

The chain combines TRBV6-6 with TRBJ1-4, with 10 bases aligning to TRBD1. There are 16 residues in the CDR3. Germline V gene data show CDR1 as MNHNY and CDR2 as SVGAGI (reference sequence). The J segment lost 0 bases and the V segment lost 5 bases, leaving 3 bases of the junction unmatched. The CDR3 DNA sequence: TGTGCCAGCAGTCTCGGACAGGGGGCAACTAATGAAAAACTGTTTTTT. This gives the protein CASSLGQGATNEKLFF.

This clone was seen many times. V and J are TRBV5-1 and TRBJ2-3; a weak D match, TRBD1 (7 bases). The V gene lost 0 bases and the J gene lost 2 bases, with 16 bases spanning the gap. The CDR3 length is 17 residues. Germline CDR1 and CDR2: SGHRS and YFSETQ. The CDR3 region is CASSLEAAGQLTDTQYF. The CDR3 coding sequence is TGCGCCAGCAGCTTGGAGGCCGCGGGACAGCTCACAGATACGCAGTATTTT.

The rearrangement links TRBV5-4 to TRBJ1-1, with D tentatively TRBD1 (5 bases). V lost 5 bases, J lost 6 bases, and 11 bases lay in between. Looked up from germline, CDR1 is SGHNT and CDR2 is YYREEE (reference sequence). The CDR3 is 12 residues long. The CDR3 region is CASRQEGAEAFF. CDR3 DNA: TGTGCCAGCAGACAGGAGGGAGCTGAAGCTTTCTTT.

The gene calls are TRBV5-1 and TRBJ2-7; D gene ambiguous. The V gene lost 2 bases and the J gene lost 2 bases, with 14 bases spanning the gap. This CDR3 has 15 residues. Germline V gene data show CDR1 as SGHRS and CDR2 as YFSETQ. The chain's CDR3 is CASSFTTDTTYEQYF. The CDR3 bases are TGCGCCAGCAGCTTTACTACCGACACTACCTACGAGCAGTACTTC.

This chain joins TRBV19 and TRBJ1-6; D remains ambiguous. The CDR3 consists of 14 residues. The V and J ends lost 1 base and 8 bases respectively, with 9 bases between them. The germline V gene has CDR1 LNHDA and CDR2 SQIVND (reference sequence). CDR3 nucleotides: TGTGCCAGTAGTATAGCAGAGGCGGATTCACCCCTCCACTTT. It encodes CASSIAEADSPLHF.

The rearrangement uses TRBV2 and TRBJ2-3; D remains ambiguous. Germline CDR1 SNHLY, CDR2 FYNNEI. The V gene lost 6 bases and the J gene lost 2 bases, with 15 bases spanning the gap. This CDR3 spans 15 amino acids. CDR3 amino acids: CASRDPTAATDTQYF. The DNA of the CDR3 is TGTGCCAGCAGAGACCCGACTGCGGCCACAGATACGCAGTATTTT.

The CDR3 sequence is CASRKWQQGNQPQHF. The CDR3 DNA follows: TGTGCCAGCAGGAAATGGCAACAGGGGAATCAGCCCCAGCATTTT. This chain connects TRBV6-5 to TRBJ1-5, with 7 positions matching TRBD1. This CDR3 contains 15 residues. The junction had 9 bases not matched to a gene; V was cut back by 6 bases and J by 4 bases. CDR1 and CDR2 from the germline V gene are MNHEY and SVGAGI.

The chain combines TRBV11-3 with TRBJ1-2; TRBD1 matches at 11 bases. Trimming took 3 bases from V and 6 from J; bases not matched to a gene: 3. This CDR3 comprises 14 residues. Germline loops: CDR1 SGHNT, CDR2 YENEEA. DNA of the CDR3: TGTGCCAGCAGCTTGGACAGGGGGCGGCATGGCTACACCTTC. Protein sequence: CASSLDRGRHGYTF. The full variable domain, in which reference TRBV11-3 and TRBJ1-2 provide the parts outside the CDR3, is EAGVVQSPRYKIIEKKQPVAFWCNPISGHNTLYWYLQNLGQGPELLIRYENEEAVDDSQLPKDRFSAERLKGVDSTLKIQPAELGDSAVYLCASSLDRGRHGYTFGSGTRLTVV.

V is TRBV9 and J is TRBJ2-1; D not resolved. Germline V CDR1 and CDR2: SGDLS, YYNGEE. The V end lost 2 bases, the J end lost 2 bases, and 8 bases lay between the germline ends. This CDR3 has 14 residues. In DNA, the CDR3 is TGTGCCAGCAGCGTGACGAGTACCTACAATGAGCAGTTCTTC. Its protein is CASSVTSTYNEQFF.

V gene TRBV29-1 combines with J gene TRBJ2-1, with no clear D. The V and J ends lost 6 bases and 6 bases respectively, with 15 bases between them. The CDR3 consists of 13 residues. Germline V gene sequence: CDR1 SQVTM, CDR2 ANQGSEA. The DNA for the CDR3 is TGCAGCGTGCCTCTTTTAGCCCCCAATGAGCAGTTCTTC. Translating it yields CSVPLLAPNEQFF.

The rearrangement links TRBV5-1 to TRBJ2-1, with D maybe TRBD1 (5 bases). Germline V gives CDR1 SGHRS, CDR2 YFSETQ. The CDR3 runs 12 residues. Trimming shortened V by 5 bases and J by 8 bases, and 11 bases separated the two germline ends. Here the CDR3 DNA reads TGCGCCAGCAGAATCCAGGGCTATGAGCAGTTCTTC. Translated: CASRIQGYEQFF.

The gene calls are TRBV19 and TRBJ2-7, with TRBD2 matching 14 bases. CDR3 length: 13 residues. J gave up 10 bases and V 4 bases, and 3 bases lay outside the gene matches. The germline gives CDR1 LNHDA, CDR2 SQIVND (reference sequence). The CDR3 spells CASSKGLAGEQYF. CDR3 DNA sequence: TGTGCCAGTAGTAAGGGACTAGCGGGAGAACAGTACTTC.

The V and J genes are TRBV6-2 or TRBV6-3 and TRBJ1-1, with D maybe TRBD1 (6 bases). V gave up 0 bases and J gave up 3 bases, with 11 bases separating them. The V gene's germline CDR1 is MNHEY and CDR2 SVGEGT. This CDR3 region has 15 residues. CDR3 region: CASSYSTGSDTEAFF. For the CDR3, the DNA is TGTGCCAGCAGTTACTCTACAGGGTCAGACACTGAAGCTTTCTTT.

The rearrangement uses TRBV5-4 and TRBJ2-6, with no clear D. Trimming removed 1 base at V and 1 base at J, with 9 bases between. CDR1 and CDR2 from the germline V gene are SGHNT and YYREEE (reference sequence). This CDR3 has 16 amino acids. The CDR3 region has the DNA TGTGCCAGCAGCTTGTCTAAGAAGTCTGGGGCCAACGTCCTGACTTTC. This encodes CASSLSKKSGANVLTF.

The sample holds a few counts of this clone. The J gene is TRBJ1-6, the V gene TRBV18; D call uncertain. This CDR3 has 15 amino acids. Germline assignment: CDR1 KGHSH and CDR2 LQKENI. Trimming left V 1 base short and J 5 bases short, with 9 bases between. The CDR3 DNA is TGTGCCAGCTCACCACAAACGGCCGATAATTCACCCCTCCACTTT. It encodes CASSPQTADNSPLHF.

The gene calls are TRBV11-3 and TRBJ2-5; TRBD1 aligns across 7 bases. The junction had 13 bases not matched to a gene; V was cut back by 7 bases and J by 8 bases. The germline V gene encodes CDR1 SGHNT and CDR2 YENEEA. The CDR3 totals 14 residues. The CDR3 sequence is CASTPGTVTSTQYF. For the CDR3, the DNA is TGTGCCAGCACCCCCGGGACAGTCACTAGTACCCAGTACTTC. The variable domain in full, with the rest retrieved from reference TRBV11-3 and TRBJ2-5, is EAGVVQSPRYKIIEKKQPVAFWCNPISGHNTLYWYLQNLGQGPELLIRYENEEAVDDSQLPKDRFSAERLKGVDSTLKIQPAELGDSAVYLCASTPGTVTSTQYFGPGTRLLVL.

This chain connects TRBV3-1 (or the pseudogene TRBV3-2) to TRBJ2-2, with D possibly being TRBD2 (5 bases). This CDR3 has 16 amino acids. V lost 3 bases to trimming and J lost 3 bases, with 14 bases between them. Germline assignment: CDR1 LGHDT and CDR2 YNNKEL (reference sequence). The CDR3 is CASSQVLVLDTGELFF. The CDR3 DNA is TGTGCCAGCAGCCAGGTACTAGTCCTTGACACCGGGGAGCTGTTTTTT.

This chain joins TRBV10-3 and TRBJ1-4, with D unclear. The CDR3 has 15 amino acids. Germline V CDR1 and CDR2: ENHRY, SYGVKD. V was shortened by 2 bases and J by 3 bases, with 10 bases between the two germline ends. The DNA for the CDR3 is TGTGCCATCAGTGAGAGACTAGGACCTAATGAAAAACTGTTTTTT. This encodes CAISERLGPNEKLFF.

The rearrangement links TRBV12-3 or TRBV12-4 to TRBJ1-1; D perhaps matches TRBD1 (5 bases). CDR3 length: 13 amino acids. The ends were cut back, 6 bases at V and 3 bases at J, with 11 bases in the middle. In nucleotides, the CDR3 is TGTGCCAGCAGCCAAATGGGGGACACTGAAGCTTTCTTT. Translating it yields CASSQMGDTEAFF.

This rearrangement joins TRBV9 to TRBJ2-6; TRBD1 might be the D (5 bases). The CDR3 sequence is 18 residues long. The germline gives CDR1 SGDLS, CDR2 YYNGEE. V lost 0 bases and J 0 bases, leaving 13 bases between the germline ends. DNA of the CDR3: TGTGCCAGCAGCGTAGCTTGGACACCCGGCTCTGGGGCCAACGTCCTGACTTTC. Encoded protein: CASSVAWTPGSGANVLTF.

The chain has TRBV5-1 and TRBJ2-5; D gene uncertain. The CDR3 contains 15 residues. From germline, CDR1 is SGHRS and CDR2 YFSETQ. Trimming cost V 6 bases and J 0 bases, with 15 bases left between them. The CDR3 is CASTKSLQYQETQYF. The CDR3 nucleotides are TGCGCCAGCACCAAAAGTTTGCAGTACCAAGAGACCCAGTACTTC.

J is TRBJ1-1 and V is TRBV7-2; possible D gene TRBD1, 6 bases. The V gene lost 5 bases and the J gene lost 0 bases, with 7 bases spanning the gap. The CDR3 spans 13 residues. Per the germline V gene, CDR1 is SGHTA and CDR2 is FQGNSA. The CDR3 sequence is CASSRQVNTEAFF. The DNA of the CDR3 is TGTGCCAGCAGCCGACAGGTGAACACTGAAGCTTTCTTT.

V and J are TRBV18 and TRBJ1-2; a weak D match, TRBD1 (6 bases). The CDR3 spans 13 residues. The germline V gene encodes CDR1 KGHSH and CDR2 LQKENI. V lost 6 bases and J lost 2, with 10 bases in between. CDR3 coding DNA: TGTGCCAGCTCGCCGGACAGCAACTATGGCTACACCTTC. It codes for CASSPDSNYGYTF.

The rearrangement uses TRBV28 and TRBJ2-5, with 9 bases fitting TRBD1. J gave up 5 bases and V 5 bases, and 6 bases lay outside the gene matches. Germline V gives CDR1 MDHEN, CDR2 SYDVKM. This CDR3 region has 14 residues. This chain's CDR3 is CASSPQGAEETQYF. The DNA of the CDR3 is TGTGCCAGCAGTCCACAGGGGGCAGAGGAGACCCAGTACTTC.